The present T cell receptor (beta chain) was sequenced within a study of regulatory T cells in long-lasting Graves disease. Whole-study findings and limits: Persistent disease exhibited a predilection for TRBV28, TRBJ1-2 and TRBJ2-5.

The CDR3 runs to 11 residues. In germline, CDR1 is SNHLY, CDR2 FYNNEI. V lost 7 bases and J lost 3, with 3 bases in between. In this sample, this clonotype turned up many times. As yet, its antigen is unknown. Time point reported: newly diagnosed GD, antithyroid drugs for less than 3 months. PBMCs provided the RNA from which the TCR library was made. The authors built TCR beta libraries using iRepertoire HTBI primers and Arm-PCR of CDR3 regions. TCRdb ran MiXCR on the multiplex PCR reads and lists one entry per CDR3 protein. Of some 500,000 distinct CDR3 sequences in the sample, around 16% were seen once. This sample also appeared in a second study, on T cells in Graves' hyperthyroidism and ophthalmopathy. That study adds: In blood, most of the thyroid clonotypes expanded above 0.001 were also present. The model forecast ophthalmopathy, anticipating it by a median around 6.5 months before onset.

Sequenced here: peripheral blood mononuclear cells (PBMCs), sampled at new diagnosis, from a patient treated with antithyroid drugs. The TCR comes from a woman aged 35-65 years with Graves disease. The V and J genes are TRBV2 and TRBJ1-4; D is undetermined. As DNA, the CDR3 is TGTGCCAGCATTTCTAATGAAAAACTGTTTTTT. This sequence encodes CASISNEKLFF.